These 28 T cell receptor beta chains originate from one sample sequenced in a study of T cells in Graves' hyperthyroidism and ophthalmopathy. TCR beta CDR3 region amplification was performed from RNA transcripts. HTBI primers were employed in a first-round RT-PCR of the TCR CDR3. TCRdb ran MiXCR on the multiplex PCR reads and lists one entry per CDR3 protein. In the table there are around 800,000 distinct CDR3 sequences, around 39% of which are singletons. The sequencing sample was made of blood. Receptors originate from a man aged 18-30 years with Graves' hyperthyroidism.

The chain links TRBV20-1 to TRBJ2-5, with a weak D call TRBD1 (6 bases). Germline CDR1 and CDR2: DFQATT and SNEGSKA (reference sequence). The CDR3 is 11 amino acids. With 4 bases removed from V and 9 bases from J, the gap between germline ends came to 12 bases. The CDR3: CSATESGAQYF. The CDR3 DNA reads TGCAGTGCTACTGAATCAGGGGCCCAGTACTTC.

By share, this clonotype counts as medium-sized. The chain is built from TRBV9 and TRBJ2-5; 8 bases fit TRBD2. The CDR3 length is 16 residues. Germline CDR1 SGDLS, CDR2 YYNGEE. The V and J ends lost 4 bases and 0 bases, in that order; junction bases with no gene match: 8. CDR3 region: CASSTQGGGHQETQYF. The CDR3 DNA reads as TGTGCCAGCAGCACCCAGGGCGGGGGGCACCAAGAGACCCAGTACTTC. Variable domain in full (rest from reference TRBV9 and TRBJ2-5): DSGVTQTPKHLITATGQRVTLRCSPRSGDLSVYWYQQSLDQGLQFLIQYYNGEERAKGNILERFSAQQFPDLHSELNLSSLELGDSALYFCASSTQGGGHQETQYFGPGTRLLVL.

This clonotype was found a few times. The chain couples TRBV7-9 to TRBJ1-1; TRBD1 matches 7 bases. The CDR3 has 14 amino acids. V lost 4 bases and J lost 10; bases outside the gene matches: 12. In germline, CDR1 is SEHNR, CDR2 FQNEAQ (reference sequence). CDR3 nucleotides: TGTGCCAGCAGCTGGACGGACAGGAAATATCGAGCTTTCTTT. It translates to CASSWTDRKYRAFF. Full variable domain (outside the CDR3, taken from reference TRBV7-9 and TRBJ1-1): DTGVSQNPRHKITKRGQNVTFRCDPISEHNRLYWYRQTLGQGPEFLTYFQNEAQLEKSRLLSDRFSAERPKGSFSTLEIQRTEQGDSAMYLCASSWTDRKYRAFFGQGTRLTVV.

CDR3 amino acids: CASGGALETQYF. The CDR3 nucleotides are TGTGCTAGCGGGGGGGCCTTGGAGACCCAGTACTTC. The chain couples TRBV7-7 to TRBJ2-5; 11 positions match TRBD2. The CDR3 spans 12 residues. Per the germline V gene, CDR1 is SSHAT and CDR2 is FNYEAQ (reference sequence).

With regard to this clonotype: Compared with germline, one end of the junction differs, possibly owing to a read error. The chain has TRBV9 and TRBJ1-1; D uncertain. This CDR3 has 15 amino acids. Germline V gene sequence: CDR1 SGDLS, CDR2 YYNGEE. The DNA for the CDR3 is TGTGCCAGCAGCGTAGATCCGGGCTTGAAGACTGAAGCTTTCTTT. It specifies CASSVDPGLKTEAFF.

This sequence joins TRBV7-9 and TRBJ2-7; a weak D match, TRBD2 (5 bases). Germline V CDR1 and CDR2: SEHNR, FQNEAQ (reference sequence). The V end was cut by 5 bases, the J end by 3 bases, with 17 bases between. The CDR3 totals 15 residues. For the CDR3, the DNA is TGTGCCAGCAGCCAAGGGAGAGGGCCGAACTACGAGCAGTACTTC. It yields the protein CASSQGRGPNYEQYF.

V gene TRBV15 combines with J gene TRBJ2-5, with D perhaps TRBD1 (7 bases). The CDR3 is 15 residues long. Germline V gives CDR1 LNHNV, CDR2 YYDKDF (reference sequence). Trimming removed 6 bases from V and 6 bases from J, with 20 bases in between. The chain's CDR3 is CATSRKGAGRQTQYF. CDR3 coding DNA: TGTGCCACCAGTCGGAAGGGGGCGGGGCGGCAGACCCAGTACTTC.

This clonotype was counted a single time. This chain uses TRBV29-1 with TRBJ1-5; the D gene is possibly TRBD1 (6 bases). Trimming removed 0 bases at V and 2 bases at J, with 8 bases between. Germline CDR1 SQVTM, CDR2 ANQGSEA. The CDR3 runs to 14 residues. CDR3 protein: CSVEESGGNQPQHF. The CDR3 bases are TGCAGCGTTGAAGAGTCAGGGGGCAATCAGCCCCAGCATTTT.

This clonotype was observed many times. Here the CDR3 DNA reads TGTGCCACCAGCAGAGACTCCGTTTCTGATGAAAAACTGTTTTTT. Amino acid sequence: CATSRDSVSDEKLFF. The rearrangement uses TRBV15 and TRBJ1-4; no definite D call. The V and J ends lost 0 bases and 6 bases respectively, with 11 bases between them. Germline values: CDR1 LNHNV, CDR2 YYDKDF (reference sequence). This CDR3 region has 15 residues. The whole variable domain, remainder taken from reference TRBV15 and TRBJ1-4, is DAMVIQNPRYQVTQFGKPVTLSCSQTLNHNVMYWYQQKSSQAPKLLFHYYDKDFNNEADTPDNFQSRRPNTSFCFLDIRSPGLGDTAMYLCATSRDSVSDEKLFFGSGTQLSVL.

With regard to this clonotype: An end of the junction differs from the germline gene, which may be a read error. This sequence joins TRBV7-8 and TRBJ1-4; perhaps TRBD1 as D (5 bases). Germline CDR1 reads SGHVS; CDR2 reads FQNEAQ. CDR3 length: 16 residues. The CDR3 DNA follows: TGCGCCAGCAGCCATGATGGACACCCAACTAATGAAAAACTGTTTTTT. Protein product: CASSHDGHPTNEKLFF.

This chain uses TRBV10-3 with TRBJ2-7; 7 nucleotides agree with TRBD1. Germline lookup yields CDR1 ENHRY and CDR2 SYGVKD. The junction had 10 bases not matched to a gene; V was cut back by 4 bases and J by 1 base. The CDR3 is 16 amino acids. CDR3 bases: TGTGCCATCAGTGGGTGGGGGACAGAGTTATCCTACGAGCAGTACTTC. Translated: CAISGWGTELSYEQYF.

This clonotype was recorded many times. The chain uses TRBV7-9 and TRBJ1-2, with D tentatively TRBD1 (5 bases). Trimming stripped 5 bases from V and 4 bases from J, with 17 bases between. CDR1 and CDR2 from the germline V gene are SEHNR and FQNEAQ (reference sequence). CDR3 length equals 15 residues. In DNA form, the CDR3 reads TGTGCCAGCAGCCCTAGCGGCAGGGAGGGCTATGGCTACACCTTC. This translates into CASSPSGREGYGYTF.

Comment on this clonotype: Likely a read error: the CDR3 ends without its conserved phenylalanine or tryptophan. The V and J genes are TRBV7-9 and TRBJ1-1; no firm D call. Trimming stripped 0 bases from V and 1 base from J, with 3 bases between. Germline assignment: CDR1 SEHNR and CDR2 FQNEAQ (reference sequence). This CDR3 is built from 13 residues. The CDR3 sequence: CASSLAQNTEAFV. CDR3 nucleotides: TGTGCCAGCAGCTTAGCGCAGAACACTGAAGCTTTCGTT.

The rearrangement uses TRBV9 and TRBJ1-2, with TRBD1 as a possible D gene (5 bases). The CDR3 extends over 15 amino acids. Deletions cut 4 bases from V and 3 bases from J, with 16 bases between. Germline V gene sequence: CDR1 SGDLS, CDR2 YYNGEE. The CDR3 loop reads CASSSLGEGDYGYTF. The CDR3 DNA follows: TGTGCCAGCAGCTCCCTGGGGGAAGGCGACTATGGCTACACCTTC.

This clonotype was detected ten times or more. CDR3 nucleotides: TGCGCCAGCAGTGCGGACATTCAACGCGAGCAGTACTTC. Its protein is CASSADIQREQYF. The V and J genes are TRBV10-1 and TRBJ2-7, with D maybe TRBD1 (5 bases). The V gene's germline CDR1 is WNHNN and CDR2 SYGVQD (reference sequence). Trimming stripped 4 bases from V and 6 bases from J, with 13 bases between. The CDR3 is made up of 13 amino acids.

Only a few counts were recorded for this clonotype. The V and J genes are TRBV6-6 and TRBJ2-7; possible D gene TRBD1, 6 bases. CDR1 and CDR2 from the germline V gene are MNHNY and SVGAGI (reference sequence). V gave up 4 bases and J gave up 3 bases, with 13 bases separating them. The CDR3 is 14 residues long. CDR3 protein: CASSLEGEIYEQYF. The DNA of the CDR3 is TGTGCCAGCAGTTTAGAGGGGGAAATCTACGAGCAGTACTTC.

This chain connects TRBV29-1 to TRBJ1-5; D might be TRBD1 (5 bases). The ends were cut back, 4 bases at V and 0 bases at J, with 13 bases in the middle. The CDR3 is 15 residues long. Germline V gives CDR1 SQVTM, CDR2 ANQGSEA. The CDR3 protein is CSVGGELTSNQPQHF. The CDR3 DNA reads TGCAGCGTTGGGGGGGAATTGACTAGCAATCAGCCCCAGCATTTT.

The genes are TRBV20-1 and TRBJ1-1; no reliable D call. The CDR3 length is 14 residues. With 3 bases removed from V and 0 bases from J, the gap between germline ends came to 11 bases. Germline V gives CDR1 DFQATT, CDR2 SNEGSKA (reference sequence). The CDR3 sequence: CSASAENLNTEAFF. DNA of the CDR3: TGCAGTGCTAGTGCTGAGAACCTGAACACTGAAGCTTTCTTT.

This clonotype was observed many times. This chain uses TRBV6-5 with TRBJ1-3; D possibly corresponds to TRBD1 (6 bases). This CDR3 has 12 residues. Between the trimmed V and J ends, which lost 7 bases and 5 bases, there was a span of 9 bases. Germline CDR1 is MNHEY and CDR2 is SVGAGI. DNA of the CDR3: TGTGCCAGCATCGACAGGCGAAACACCATATATTTT. Translated: CASIDRRNTIYF.

This clonotype was counted many times. The V gene is TRBV9, the J gene TRBJ1-3, with D possibly matching TRBD1 (6 bases). Germline assignment: CDR1 SGDLS and CDR2 YYNGEE. The CDR3 has 14 residues. V lost 7 bases and J 4 bases, leaving 15 bases between the germline ends. The CDR3 DNA sequence: TGTGCCAGCCAGACGGGGGCGCGGGGAAACACCATATATTTT. It encodes CASQTGARGNTIYF.

This chain links TRBV20-1 with TRBJ1-3, with D possibly matching TRBD1 (6 bases). CDR3 length: 16 residues. Germline V gene lookup returns CDR1 DFQATT and CDR2 SNEGSKA (reference sequence). Trimming removed 3 bases at V and 0 bases at J, with 15 bases between. The CDR3 region is CSASRQAAFSGNTIYF. CDR3 coding DNA: TGCAGTGCTAGTCGACAGGCGGCATTCTCTGGAAACACCATATATTTT.

This clonotype has at least ten counts. The CDR3 sequence is CASTALSGNTIYF. The CDR3 DNA sequence: TGTGCCAGTACCGCTCTCTCTGGAAACACCATATATTTT. The V call is TRBV19, the J call TRBJ1-3; no reliable D call. Germline values: CDR1 LNHDA, CDR2 SQIVND (reference sequence). Trimming removed 7 bases from V and 0 bases from J, with 7 bases in between. This CDR3 is 13 amino acids long.

This clonotype was detected ten times or more. The chain joins TRBV25-1 to TRBJ1-4; tentatively, D is TRBD1 (5 bases). The ends were cut back, 2 bases at V and 8 bases at J, with 18 bases in the middle. The CDR3 extends over 16 amino acids. Germline-derived CDR1 and CDR2 are MGHDK and SYGVNS. The CDR3 DNA sequence: TGTGCCAGCAGTGAACCCGGCGCAGGGATGTACGAAAAACTGTTTTTT. It codes for CASSEPGAGMYEKLFF. Full variable domain (missing parts from reference TRBV25-1 and TRBJ1-4): EADIYQTPRYLVIGTGKKITLECSQTMGHDKMYWYQQDPGMELHLIHYSYGVNSTEKGDLSSESTVSRIRTEHFPLTLESARPSHTSQYLCASSEPGAGMYEKLFFGSGTQLSVL.

This clonotype was seen repeatedly, ten times or more. The gene calls are TRBV29-1 and TRBJ1-1; no definite D call. V lost 4 bases and J lost 3, with 9 bases in between. Germline values: CDR1 SQVTM, CDR2 ANQGSEA. The CDR3 loop spans 12 amino acids. Here the CDR3 DNA reads TGCAGCGTTGTGGGGATCGACACTGAAGCTTTCTTT. Translation gives CSVVGIDTEAFF. The whole variable domain, filled in from reference TRBV29-1 and TRBJ1-1, reads SAVISQKPSRDICQRGTSLTIQCQVDSQVTMMFWYRQQPGQSLTLIATANQGSEATYESGFVIDKFPISRPNLTFSTLTVSNMSPEDSSIYLCSVVGIDTEAFFGQGTRLTVV.

This chain uses TRBV19 with TRBJ1-1, with TRBD1 identical over 7 bases. This CDR3 spans 14 amino acids. Germline CDR1 and CDR2: LNHDA and SQIVND (reference sequence). Trimming took 10 bases from V and 2 from J; bases not matched to a gene: 10. CDR3 amino acids: CATLDREGNTEAFF. Written as DNA, the CDR3 is TGTGCCACTCTCGACAGGGAGGGAAACACTGAAGCTTTCTTT.

On this clonotype: The junction and the germline gene differ at one end; a read error may be behind it. This chain uses TRBV7-3 with TRBJ2-7; 11 nucleotides match TRBD2. The CDR3 contains 17 residues. Per germline, CDR1 SGHTA and CDR2 FQGTGA. This chain's CDR3 is CASSQEESSGRSYEQYF. The CDR3 coding sequence is TGCGCCAGCAGCCAAGAGGAGTCTAGCGGGAGGTCTTACGAGCAGTACTTC.

This clonotype has a count of ten or more. The J gene is TRBJ1-2, the V gene TRBV20-1, with TRBD1 identical over 8 bases. J gave up 6 bases and V 6 bases, and 6 bases lay outside the gene matches. Germline V lookup: CDR1 DFQATT, CDR2 SNEGSKA (reference sequence). This CDR3 has 12 residues. CDR3 DNA sequence: TGCAGTGCAGGACAGGGATCGAATGGCTACACCTTC. This gives the protein CSAGQGSNGYTF.

In this sample, this clonotype turned up a few times. One end of the junction fails to match germline, which may point to a read error. The chain employs TRBV5-1 and TRBJ2-7; weak D call: TRBD1 (6 bases). In germline, CDR1 is SGHRS, CDR2 YFSETQ. CDR3 length: 14 amino acids. The CDR3 loop is CASSLDPGEYEQYF. The CDR3 bases are TGTGCCAGCAGCTTAGATCCAGGGGAATACGAGCAGTACTTC.